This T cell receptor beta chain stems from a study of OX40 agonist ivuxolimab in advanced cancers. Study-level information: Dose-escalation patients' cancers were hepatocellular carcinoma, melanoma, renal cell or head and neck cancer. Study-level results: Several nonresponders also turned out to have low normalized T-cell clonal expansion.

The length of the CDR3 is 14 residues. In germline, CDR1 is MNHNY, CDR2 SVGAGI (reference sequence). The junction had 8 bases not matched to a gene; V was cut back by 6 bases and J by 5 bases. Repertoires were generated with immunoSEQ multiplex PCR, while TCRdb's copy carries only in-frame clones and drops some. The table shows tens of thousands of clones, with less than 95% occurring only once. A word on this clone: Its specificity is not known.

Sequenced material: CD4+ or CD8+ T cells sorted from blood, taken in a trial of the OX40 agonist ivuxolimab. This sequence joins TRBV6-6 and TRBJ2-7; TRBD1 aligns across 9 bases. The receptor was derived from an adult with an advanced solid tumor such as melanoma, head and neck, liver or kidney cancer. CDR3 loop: CASRLGQGSHEQYF. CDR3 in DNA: TGTGCCAGCAGGCTGGGACAGGGAAGCCACGAGCAGTACTTC.